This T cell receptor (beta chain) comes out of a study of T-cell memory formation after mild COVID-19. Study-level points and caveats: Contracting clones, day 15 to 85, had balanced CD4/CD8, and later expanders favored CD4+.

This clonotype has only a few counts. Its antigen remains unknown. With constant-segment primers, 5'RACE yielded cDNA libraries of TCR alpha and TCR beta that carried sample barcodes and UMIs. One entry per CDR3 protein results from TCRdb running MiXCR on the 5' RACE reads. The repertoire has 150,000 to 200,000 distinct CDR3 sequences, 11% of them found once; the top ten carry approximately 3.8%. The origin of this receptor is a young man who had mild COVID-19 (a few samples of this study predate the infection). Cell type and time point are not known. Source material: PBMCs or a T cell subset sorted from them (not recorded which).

The CDR3 is CASSLKWGLAVGETQYF. As DNA, the CDR3 is TGTGCCAGCAGCCTAAAGTGGGGACTAGCGGTTGGAGAGACCCAGTACTTC. The chain has TRBV7-8 and TRBJ2-5; 11 nucleotides match TRBD2. The CDR3 is 17 amino acids. Per germline, CDR1 SGHVS and CDR2 FQNEAQ. Losses at the gene ends were 5 bases for V and 4 bases for J; bases not matched to a gene: 12. Looking up the rest from reference TRBV7-8 and TRBJ2-5 gives the full variable domain: GAGVSQSPRYKVAKRGQDVALRCDPISGHVSLFWYQQALGQGPEFLTYFQNEAQLDKSGLPSDRFFAERPEGSVSTLKIQRTQQEDSAVYLCASSLKWGLAVGETQYFGPGTRLLVL.